The clone carrying this TCR beta chain was observed a handful of times. Each CDR3 protein gets one entry after TCRdb re-called the 5' RACE reads with MiXCR. The sample lists around 440,000 distinct CDR3 sequences, roughly 20% occurring once. This record comes from a study of T-cell memory formation after mild COVID-19. Overall study: Clusters of TCRs were largely donor specific.

Trimming at V came to 5 bases and at J to 5 bases, leaving 8 bases not matched to a gene. In germline, CDR1 is SGHVS, CDR2 FNYEAQ. The CDR3 runs 16 residues. The origin of this receptor is an adult woman who had mild COVID-19 (a few samples of this study predate the infection). Cell type and time point are not known. The V and J genes are TRBV7-6 and TRBJ2-7; the match to TRBD2 covers 14 bases. Source material: PBMCs or a T cell subset sorted from them (not recorded which). The DNA of the CDR3 is TGTGCCAGCAGCCAGGGGACTAGCGGGAGTCAACACGAGCAGTACTTC. This translates into CASSQGTSGSQHEQYF.